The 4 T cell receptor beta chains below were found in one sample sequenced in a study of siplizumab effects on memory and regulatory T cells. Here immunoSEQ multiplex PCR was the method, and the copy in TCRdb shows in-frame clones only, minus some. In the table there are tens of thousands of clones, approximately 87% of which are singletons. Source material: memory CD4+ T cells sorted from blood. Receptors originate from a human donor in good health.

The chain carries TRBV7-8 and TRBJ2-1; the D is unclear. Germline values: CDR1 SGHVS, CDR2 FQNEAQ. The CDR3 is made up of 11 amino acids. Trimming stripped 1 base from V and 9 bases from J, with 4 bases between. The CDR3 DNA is TGTGCCAGCAGCTTAGGGGGTGAGCAGTTCTTC. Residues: CASSLGGEQFF.

The CDR3 spells CASSLGRGIYNEQFF. CDR3 coding DNA: TGTGCCAGCAGTTTGGGCAGGGGAATCTACAATGAGCAGTTCTTC. This sequence joins TRBV27 and TRBJ2-1; TRBD1 is a possible D gene (6 bases). This CDR3 is 15 amino acids long. Germline-derived CDR1 and CDR2 are MNHEY and SMNVEV (reference sequence). V lost 3 bases and J lost 3, with 12 bases in between.

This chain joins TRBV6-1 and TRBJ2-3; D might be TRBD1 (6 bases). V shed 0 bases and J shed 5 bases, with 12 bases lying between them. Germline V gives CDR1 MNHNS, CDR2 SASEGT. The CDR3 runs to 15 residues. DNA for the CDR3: TGTGCCAGCAGTGAAGCACCAGGGGTGGGAGATACGCAGTATTTT. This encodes CASSEAPGVGDTQYF.

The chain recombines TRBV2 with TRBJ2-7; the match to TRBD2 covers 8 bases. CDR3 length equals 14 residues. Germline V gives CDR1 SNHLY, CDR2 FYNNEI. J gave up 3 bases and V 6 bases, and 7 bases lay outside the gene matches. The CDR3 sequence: CASRRGREGYEQYF. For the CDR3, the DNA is TGTGCCAGCAGACGCGGACGGGAGGGCTACGAGCAGTACTTC.